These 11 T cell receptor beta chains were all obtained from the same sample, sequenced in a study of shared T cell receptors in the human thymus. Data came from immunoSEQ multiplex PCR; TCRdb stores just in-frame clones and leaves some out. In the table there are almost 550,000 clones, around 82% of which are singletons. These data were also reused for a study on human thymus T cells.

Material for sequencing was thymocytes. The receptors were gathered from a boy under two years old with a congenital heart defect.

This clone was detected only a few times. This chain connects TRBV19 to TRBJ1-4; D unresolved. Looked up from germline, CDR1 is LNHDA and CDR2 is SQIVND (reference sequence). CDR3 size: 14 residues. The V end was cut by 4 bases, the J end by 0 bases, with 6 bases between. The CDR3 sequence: CASSKSSTNEKLFF. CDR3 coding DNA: TGTGCCAGTAGTAAGAGTTCAACTAATGAAAAACTGTTTTTT.

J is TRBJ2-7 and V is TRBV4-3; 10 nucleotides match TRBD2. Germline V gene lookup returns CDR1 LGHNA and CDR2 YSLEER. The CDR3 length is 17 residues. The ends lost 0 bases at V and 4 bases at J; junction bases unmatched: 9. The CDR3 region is CASSQDPHRTSGYEQYF. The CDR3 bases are TGCGCCAGCAGCCAAGACCCCCACAGGACTAGCGGATACGAGCAGTACTTC.

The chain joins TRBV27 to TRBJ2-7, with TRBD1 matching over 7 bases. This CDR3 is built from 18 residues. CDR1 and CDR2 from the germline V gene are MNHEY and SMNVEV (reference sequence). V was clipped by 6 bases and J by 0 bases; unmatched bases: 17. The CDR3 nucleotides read TGTGCCAGCAGCTGGGCCGGGACAGTTCACACAGTCTCCTACGAGCAGTACTTC. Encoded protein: CASSWAGTVHTVSYEQYF.

The CDR3, as DNA: TGCGCCAGCAGCTTTATTCTTAGCGGACCCCCCTACGAGCAGTACTTC. Residues: CASSFILSGPPYEQYF. The genes are TRBV5-1 and TRBJ2-7, with D possibly matching TRBD2 (6 bases). This CDR3 has 16 amino acids. The germline V and J ends were trimmed by 2 bases and 2 bases, with 17 bases remaining between them. Germline V gene lookup returns CDR1 SGHRS and CDR2 YFSETQ.

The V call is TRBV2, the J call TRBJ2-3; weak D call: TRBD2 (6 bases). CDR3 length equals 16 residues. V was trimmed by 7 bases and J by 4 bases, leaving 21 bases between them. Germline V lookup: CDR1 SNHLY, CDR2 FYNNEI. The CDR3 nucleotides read TGTGCCAGCACCCGACCAGCGGGCGAGGTTCCAGATACGCAGTATTTT. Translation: CASTRPAGEVPDTQYF.

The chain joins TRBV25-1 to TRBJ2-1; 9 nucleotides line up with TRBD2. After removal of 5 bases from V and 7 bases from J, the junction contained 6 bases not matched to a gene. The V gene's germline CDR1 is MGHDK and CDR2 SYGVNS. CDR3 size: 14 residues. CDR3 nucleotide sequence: TGTGCCAGCAGTCGTCTAGCGGGGTTTAATGAGCAGTTCTTC. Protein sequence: CASSRLAGFNEQFF.

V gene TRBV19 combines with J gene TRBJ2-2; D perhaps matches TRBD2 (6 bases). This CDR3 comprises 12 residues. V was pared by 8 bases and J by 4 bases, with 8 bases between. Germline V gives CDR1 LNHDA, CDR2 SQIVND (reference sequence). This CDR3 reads CASWDSTGELFF. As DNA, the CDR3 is TGTGCCAGTTGGGACTCCACCGGGGAGCTGTTTTTT.

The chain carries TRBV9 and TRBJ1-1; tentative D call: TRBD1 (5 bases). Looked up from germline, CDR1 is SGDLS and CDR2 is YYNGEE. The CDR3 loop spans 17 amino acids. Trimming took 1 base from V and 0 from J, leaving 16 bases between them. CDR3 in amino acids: CASSVKPSTGMNTEAFF. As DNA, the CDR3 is TGTGCCAGCAGCGTAAAGCCCAGCACAGGTATGAACACTGAAGCTTTCTTT.

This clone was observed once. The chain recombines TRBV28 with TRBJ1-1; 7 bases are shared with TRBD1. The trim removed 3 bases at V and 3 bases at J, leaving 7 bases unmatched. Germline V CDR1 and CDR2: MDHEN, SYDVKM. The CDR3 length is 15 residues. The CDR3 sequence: CASSFQTGYHTEAFF. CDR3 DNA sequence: TGTGCCAGCAGTTTCCAGACAGGGTACCACACTGAAGCTTTCTTT.

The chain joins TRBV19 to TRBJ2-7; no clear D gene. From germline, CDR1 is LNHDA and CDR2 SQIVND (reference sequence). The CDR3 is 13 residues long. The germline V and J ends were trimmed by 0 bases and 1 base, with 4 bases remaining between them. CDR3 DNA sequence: TGTGCCAGTAGTATAGACCCATCCTACGAGCAGTACTTC. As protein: CASSIDPSYEQYF.

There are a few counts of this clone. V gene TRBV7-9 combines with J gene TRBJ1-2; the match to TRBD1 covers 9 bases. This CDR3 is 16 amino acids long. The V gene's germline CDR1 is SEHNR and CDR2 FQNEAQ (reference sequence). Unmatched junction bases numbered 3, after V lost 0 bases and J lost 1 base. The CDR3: CASSLAWDRDNYGYTF. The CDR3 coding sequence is TGTGCCAGCAGCTTAGCGTGGGACAGGGATAACTATGGCTACACCTTC.